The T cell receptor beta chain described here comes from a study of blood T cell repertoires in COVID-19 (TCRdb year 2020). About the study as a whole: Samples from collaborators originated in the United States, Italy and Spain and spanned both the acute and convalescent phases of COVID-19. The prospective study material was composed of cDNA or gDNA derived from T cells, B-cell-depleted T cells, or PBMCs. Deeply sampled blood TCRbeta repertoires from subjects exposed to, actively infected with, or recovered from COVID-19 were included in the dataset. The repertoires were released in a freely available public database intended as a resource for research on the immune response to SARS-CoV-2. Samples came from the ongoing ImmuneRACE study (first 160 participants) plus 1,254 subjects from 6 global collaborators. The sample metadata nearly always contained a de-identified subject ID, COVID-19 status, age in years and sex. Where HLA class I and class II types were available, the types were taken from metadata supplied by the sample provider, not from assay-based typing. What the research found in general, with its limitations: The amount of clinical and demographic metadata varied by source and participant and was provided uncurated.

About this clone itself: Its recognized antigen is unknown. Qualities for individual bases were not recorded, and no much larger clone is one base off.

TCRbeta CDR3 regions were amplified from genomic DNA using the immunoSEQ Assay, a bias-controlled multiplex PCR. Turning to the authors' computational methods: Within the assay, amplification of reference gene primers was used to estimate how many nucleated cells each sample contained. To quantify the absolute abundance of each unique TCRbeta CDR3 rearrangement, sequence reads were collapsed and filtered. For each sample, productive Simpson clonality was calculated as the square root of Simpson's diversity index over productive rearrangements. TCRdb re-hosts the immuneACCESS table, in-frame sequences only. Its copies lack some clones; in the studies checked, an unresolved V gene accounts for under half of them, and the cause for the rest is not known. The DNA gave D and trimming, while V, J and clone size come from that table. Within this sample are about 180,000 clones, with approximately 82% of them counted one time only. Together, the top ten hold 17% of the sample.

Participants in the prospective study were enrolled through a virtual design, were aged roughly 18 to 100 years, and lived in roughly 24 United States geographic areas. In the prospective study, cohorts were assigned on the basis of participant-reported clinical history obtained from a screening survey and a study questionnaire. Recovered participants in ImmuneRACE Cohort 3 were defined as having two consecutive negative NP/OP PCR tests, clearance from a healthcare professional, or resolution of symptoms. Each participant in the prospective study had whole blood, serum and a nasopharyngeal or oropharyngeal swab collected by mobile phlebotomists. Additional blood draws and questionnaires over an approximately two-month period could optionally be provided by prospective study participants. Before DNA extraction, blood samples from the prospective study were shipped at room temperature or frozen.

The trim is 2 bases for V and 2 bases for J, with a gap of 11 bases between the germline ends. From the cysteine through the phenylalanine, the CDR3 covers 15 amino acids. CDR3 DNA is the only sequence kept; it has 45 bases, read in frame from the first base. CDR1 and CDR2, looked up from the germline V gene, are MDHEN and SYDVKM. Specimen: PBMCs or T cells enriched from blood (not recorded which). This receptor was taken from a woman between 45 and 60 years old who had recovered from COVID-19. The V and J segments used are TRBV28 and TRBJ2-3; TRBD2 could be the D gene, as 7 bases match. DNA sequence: TGTGCCAGCAGTTTAAGCGGGACAAACACAGATACGCAGTATTTT. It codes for CASSLSGTNTDTQYF.